This TCR beta chain was identified during a study of shared clonotypes between healthy human individuals. Notes on this clone: Its antigen remains unidentified.

Healthy adults negative for HIV, lacking recent acute infections or vaccinations, served as donors. Caucasian adults living in Nashville, Tennessee, provided all samples. Germline loops: CDR1 MDHEN, CDR2 SYDVKM. The junction had 2 bases not matched to a gene; V was cut back by 6 bases and J by 6 bases. This CDR3 has 13 residues. The study's findings and limits: The small donor group covered limited genetic and exposure diversity.

Sequencing was performed with immunoSEQ multiplex PCR; in TCRdb, only in-frame clones are kept and a portion is missing. Among 2,500,000 or so clones listed, 92% were seen once. The chain combines TRBV28 with TRBJ2-1; 10 bases map to TRBD1. The specimen sequenced was naive CD4+ T cells from PBMCs. The subset is: CD45RA+ positively selected. This clonotype was obtained from a man aged 18-30 years in good health. Some clones in this sample may be carry-over from other donors' samples. In DNA form, the CDR3 reads TGTGCCAGCAGATGGACAGGGGGCAATGAGCAGTTCTTC. Protein product: CASRWTGGNEQFF.